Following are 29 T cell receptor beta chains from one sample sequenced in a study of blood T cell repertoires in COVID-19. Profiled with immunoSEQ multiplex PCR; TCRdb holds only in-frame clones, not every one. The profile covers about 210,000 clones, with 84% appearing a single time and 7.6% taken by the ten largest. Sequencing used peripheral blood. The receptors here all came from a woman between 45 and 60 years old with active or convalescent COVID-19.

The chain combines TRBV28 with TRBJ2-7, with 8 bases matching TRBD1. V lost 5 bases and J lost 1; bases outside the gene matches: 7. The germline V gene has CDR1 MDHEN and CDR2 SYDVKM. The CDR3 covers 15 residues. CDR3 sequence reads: CASSPLGTGSYEQYV. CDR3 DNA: TGTGCCAGCAGTCCACTCGGGACAGGTTCCTACGAGCAGTACGTC.

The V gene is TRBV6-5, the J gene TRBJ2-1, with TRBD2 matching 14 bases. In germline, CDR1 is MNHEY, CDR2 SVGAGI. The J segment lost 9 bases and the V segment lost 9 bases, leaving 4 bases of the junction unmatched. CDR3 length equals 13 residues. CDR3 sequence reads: CASMTSGGVEQFF. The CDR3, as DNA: TGTGCCAGTATGACTAGCGGGGGGGTTGAGCAGTTCTTC.

The CDR3 nucleotides read TGTGCCAGCAGTGGGGCAGGGGGCTTGGCTGAAGCTTTCTTT. This translates into CASSGAGGLAEAFF. This rearrangement joins TRBV11-3 to TRBJ1-1; 8 bases line up with TRBD1. The ends lost 6 bases at V and 6 bases at J; junction bases unmatched: 9. The germline CDR1 and CDR2 sequences are SGHNT and YENEEA. The CDR3 consists of 14 residues.

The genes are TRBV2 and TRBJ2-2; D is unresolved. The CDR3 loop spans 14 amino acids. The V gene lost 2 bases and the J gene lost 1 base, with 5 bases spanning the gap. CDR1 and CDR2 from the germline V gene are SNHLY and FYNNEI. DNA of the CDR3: TGTGCCAGCAGTGAAAACAGGAACACCGGGGAGCTGTTTTTT. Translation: CASSENRNTGELFF.

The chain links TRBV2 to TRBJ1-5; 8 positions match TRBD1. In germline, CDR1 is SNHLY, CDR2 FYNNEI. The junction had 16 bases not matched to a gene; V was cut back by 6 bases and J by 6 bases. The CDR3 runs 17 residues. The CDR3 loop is CASRETGDRFFSQPQHF. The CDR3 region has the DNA TGTGCCAGCAGAGAAACGGGGGACAGGTTTTTTTCTCAGCCCCAGCATTTT.

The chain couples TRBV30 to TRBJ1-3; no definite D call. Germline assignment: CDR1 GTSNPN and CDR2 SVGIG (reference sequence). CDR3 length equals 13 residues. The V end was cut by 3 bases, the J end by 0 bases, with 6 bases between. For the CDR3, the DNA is TGTGCCTGGAGGCGAAACTCTGGAAACACCATATATTTT. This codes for CAWRRNSGNTIYF.

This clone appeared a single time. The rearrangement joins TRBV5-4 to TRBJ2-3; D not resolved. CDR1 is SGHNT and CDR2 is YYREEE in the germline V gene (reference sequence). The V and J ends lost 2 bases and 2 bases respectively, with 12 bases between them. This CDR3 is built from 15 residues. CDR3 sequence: CASSFSTMVTDTQYF. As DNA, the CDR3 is TGTGCCAGCAGCTTCTCTACCATGGTCACAGATACGCAGTATTTT.

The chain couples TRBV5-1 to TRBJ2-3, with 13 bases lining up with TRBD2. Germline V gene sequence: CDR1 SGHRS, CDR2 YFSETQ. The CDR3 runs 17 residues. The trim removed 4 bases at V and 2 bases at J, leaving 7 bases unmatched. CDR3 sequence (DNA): TGCGCCAGCAGCGTTGGACTAGCGGGGGTGTACACAGATACGCAGTATTTT. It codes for CASSVGLAGVYTDTQYF. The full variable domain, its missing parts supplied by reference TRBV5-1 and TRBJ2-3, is KAGVTQTPRYLIKTRGQQVTLSCSPISGHRSVSWYQQTPGQGLQFLFEYFSETQRNKGNFPGRFSGRQFSNSRSEMNVSTLELGDSALYLCASSVGLAGVYTDTQYFGPGTRLTVL.

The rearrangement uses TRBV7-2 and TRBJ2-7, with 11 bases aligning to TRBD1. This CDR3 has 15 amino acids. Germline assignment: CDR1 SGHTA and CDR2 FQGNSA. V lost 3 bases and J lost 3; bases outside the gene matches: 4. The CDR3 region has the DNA TGTGCCAGCAGCTTGGGACAGGGGGTCCTCTACGAGCAGTACTTC. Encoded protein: CASSLGQGVLYEQYF.

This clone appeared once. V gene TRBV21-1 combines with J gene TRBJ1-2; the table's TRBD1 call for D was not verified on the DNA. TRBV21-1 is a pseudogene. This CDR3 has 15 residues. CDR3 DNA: TGTGCCAGCAGATCCCCGGACAGAGCCATGTCGGGCTACACCTTC. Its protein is CASRSPDRAMSGYTF.

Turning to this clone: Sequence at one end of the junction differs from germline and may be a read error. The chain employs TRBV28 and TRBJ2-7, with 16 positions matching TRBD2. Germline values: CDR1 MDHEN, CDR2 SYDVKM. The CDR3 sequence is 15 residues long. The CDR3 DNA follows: TGTGCCAGCAGTTCCACCGGGACTAGCGGGAGGGGGACGGGCTTC. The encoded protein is CASSSTGTSGRGTGF.

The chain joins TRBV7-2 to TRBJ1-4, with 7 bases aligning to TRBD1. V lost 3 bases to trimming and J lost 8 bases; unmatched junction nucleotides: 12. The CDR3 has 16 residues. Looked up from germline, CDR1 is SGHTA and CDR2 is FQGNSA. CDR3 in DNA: TGTGCCAGCAGCTTGAGGGGGCGCCTAAAAAACGAAAAACTGTTTTTT. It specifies CASSLRGRLKNEKLFF.

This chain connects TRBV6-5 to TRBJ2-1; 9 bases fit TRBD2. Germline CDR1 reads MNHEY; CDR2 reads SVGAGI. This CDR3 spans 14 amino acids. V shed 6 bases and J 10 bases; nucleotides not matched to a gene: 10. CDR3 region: CASSSGTSNREQFF. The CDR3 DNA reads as TGTGCCAGCAGCTCCGGGACTAGCAATCGGGAGCAGTTCTTC.

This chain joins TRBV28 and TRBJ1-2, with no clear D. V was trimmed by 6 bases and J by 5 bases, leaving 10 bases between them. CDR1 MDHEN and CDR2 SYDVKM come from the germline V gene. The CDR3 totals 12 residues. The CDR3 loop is CASRSPVYGYTF. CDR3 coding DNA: TGTGCCAGCAGATCGCCAGTTTATGGCTACACCTTC.

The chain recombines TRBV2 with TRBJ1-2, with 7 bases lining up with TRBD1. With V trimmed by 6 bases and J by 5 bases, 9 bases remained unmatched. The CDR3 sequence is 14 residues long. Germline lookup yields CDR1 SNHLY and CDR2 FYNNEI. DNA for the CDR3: TGTGCCAGCAGAGAGACAGGGACCAAGTATGGCTACACCTTC. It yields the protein CASRETGTKYGYTF.

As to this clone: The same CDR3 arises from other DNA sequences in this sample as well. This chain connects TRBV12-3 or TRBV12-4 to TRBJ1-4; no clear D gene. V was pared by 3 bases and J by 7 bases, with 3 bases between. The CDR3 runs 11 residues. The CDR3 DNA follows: TGTGCCAGCAGTTTGAGTGAAAAACTGTTTTTT. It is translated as CASSLSEKLFF.

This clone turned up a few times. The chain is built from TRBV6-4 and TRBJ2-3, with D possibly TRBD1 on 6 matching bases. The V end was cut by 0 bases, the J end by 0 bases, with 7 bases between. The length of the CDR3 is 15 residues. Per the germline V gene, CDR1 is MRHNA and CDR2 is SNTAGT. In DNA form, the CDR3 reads TGTGCCAGCAGTGACTCCCAGGGGAGCACAGATACGCAGTATTTT. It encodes CASSDSQGSTDTQYF.

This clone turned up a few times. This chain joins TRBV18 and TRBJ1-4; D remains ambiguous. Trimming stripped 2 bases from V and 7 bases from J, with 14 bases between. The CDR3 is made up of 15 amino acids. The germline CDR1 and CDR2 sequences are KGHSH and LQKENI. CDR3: CASSPAFGPSEKLFF. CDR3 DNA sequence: TGTGCCAGCTCACCAGCGTTTGGGCCGAGTGAAAAACTGTTTTTT. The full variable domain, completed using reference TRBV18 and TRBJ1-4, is NAGVMQNPRHLVRRRGQEARLRCSPMKGHSHVYWYRQLPEEGLKFMVYLQKENIIDESGMPKERFSAEFPKEGPSILRIQQVVRGDSAAYFCASSPAFGPSEKLFFGSGTQLSVL.

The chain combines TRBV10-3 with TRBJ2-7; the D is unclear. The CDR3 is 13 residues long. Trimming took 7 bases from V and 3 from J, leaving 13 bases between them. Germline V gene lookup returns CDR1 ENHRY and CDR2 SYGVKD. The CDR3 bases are TGTGCCATCACCCTATCCCCCGGCTACGAGCAGTACTTC. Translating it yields CAITLSPGYEQYF.

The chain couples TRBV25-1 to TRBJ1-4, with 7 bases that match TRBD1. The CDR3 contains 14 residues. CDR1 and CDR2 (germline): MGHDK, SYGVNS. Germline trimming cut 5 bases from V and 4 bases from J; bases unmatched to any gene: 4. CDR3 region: CASSRGQINEKLFF. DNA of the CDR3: TGTGCCAGCAGTCGGGGACAGATTAATGAAAAACTGTTTTTT.

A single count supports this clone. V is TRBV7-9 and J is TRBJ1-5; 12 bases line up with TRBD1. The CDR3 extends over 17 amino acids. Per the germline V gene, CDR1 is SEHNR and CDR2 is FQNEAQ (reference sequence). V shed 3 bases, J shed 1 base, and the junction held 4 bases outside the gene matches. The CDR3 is CASSFGTGGSSNQPQHF. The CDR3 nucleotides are TGTGCCAGCAGCTTCGGGACAGGGGGCAGCAGCAATCAGCCCCAGCATTTT. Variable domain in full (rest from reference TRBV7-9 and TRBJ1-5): DTGVSQNPRHKITKRGQNVTFRCDPISEHNRLYWYRQTLGQGPEFLTYFQNEAQLEKSRLLSDRFSAERPKGSFSTLEIQRTEQGDSAMYLCASSFGTGGSSNQPQHFGDGTRLSIL.

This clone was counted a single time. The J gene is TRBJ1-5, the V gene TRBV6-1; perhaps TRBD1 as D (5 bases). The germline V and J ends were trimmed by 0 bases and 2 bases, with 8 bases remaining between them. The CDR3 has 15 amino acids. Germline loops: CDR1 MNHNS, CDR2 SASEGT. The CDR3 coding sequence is TGTGCCAGCAGTGAAGCGGGAGGGGGCAATCAGCCCCAGCATTTT. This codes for CASSEAGGGNQPQHF.

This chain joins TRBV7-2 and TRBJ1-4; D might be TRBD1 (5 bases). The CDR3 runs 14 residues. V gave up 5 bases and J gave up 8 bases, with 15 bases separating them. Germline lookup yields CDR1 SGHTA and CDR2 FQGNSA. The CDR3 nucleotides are TGTGCCAGCAGCCCCCGGGACGGGGGGGAAAAACTGTTTTTT. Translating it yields CASSPRDGGEKLFF.

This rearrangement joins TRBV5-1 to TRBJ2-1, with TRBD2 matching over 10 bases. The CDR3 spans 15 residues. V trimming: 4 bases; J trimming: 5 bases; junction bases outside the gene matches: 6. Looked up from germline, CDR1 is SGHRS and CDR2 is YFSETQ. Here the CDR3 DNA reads TGCGCCAGCAGCATTGGACTAGCGGACAACAATGAGCAGTTCTTC. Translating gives CASSIGLADNNEQFF.

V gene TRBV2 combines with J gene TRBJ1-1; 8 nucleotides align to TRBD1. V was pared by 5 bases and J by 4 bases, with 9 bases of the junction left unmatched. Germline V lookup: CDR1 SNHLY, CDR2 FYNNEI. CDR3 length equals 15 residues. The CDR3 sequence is CASSRHGQGATEAFF. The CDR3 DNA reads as TGTGCCAGCAGTAGGCACGGACAGGGTGCCACTGAAGCTTTCTTT.

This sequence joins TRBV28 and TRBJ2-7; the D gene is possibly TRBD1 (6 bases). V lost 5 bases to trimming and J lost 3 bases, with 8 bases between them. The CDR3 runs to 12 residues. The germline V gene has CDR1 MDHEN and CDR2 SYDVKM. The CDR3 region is CASSTGIYEQYV. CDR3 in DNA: TGTGCCAGCAGTACAGGGATCTACGAGCAGTACGTC.

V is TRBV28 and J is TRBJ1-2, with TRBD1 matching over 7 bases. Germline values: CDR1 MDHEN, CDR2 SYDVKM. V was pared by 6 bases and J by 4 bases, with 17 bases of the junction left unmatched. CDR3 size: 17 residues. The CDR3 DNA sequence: TGTGCCAGCAGGACACCCCCCGGGACAGCTCAAATCTATGGCTACACCTTC. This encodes CASRTPPGTAQIYGYTF.

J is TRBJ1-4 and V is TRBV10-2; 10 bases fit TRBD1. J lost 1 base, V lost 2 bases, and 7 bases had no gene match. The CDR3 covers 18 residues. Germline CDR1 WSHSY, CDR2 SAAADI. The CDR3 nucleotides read TGCGCCAGCAGTGAGAGACAGGGGGCACAAGAAACTAATGAAAAACTGTTTTTT. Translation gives CASSERQGAQETNEKLFF.

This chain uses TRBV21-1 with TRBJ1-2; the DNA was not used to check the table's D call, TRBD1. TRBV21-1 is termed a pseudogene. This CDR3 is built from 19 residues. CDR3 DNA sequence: TGTGCCAGCAGTCCCCTGGGGACAGGTGGGGCCAAAGGTAACTATGGCTACACCTTC. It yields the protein CASSPLGTGGAKGNYGYTF.